These 29 T cell receptor beta chains were all obtained from the same sample, sequenced in a study of cytomegalovirus exposure and HLA in healthy donors. Primers: 60 Vbeta forward and 13 Jbeta reverse. The repertoire was sequenced with immunoSEQ multiplex PCR; TCRdb's copy has only in-frame clones and lacks some. Among 130,000 to 150,000 clones listed, roughly 80% were seen once. The sample consisted of PBMCs. These receptors were obtained from a man younger than 45 in good health and CMV-seropositive.

The J gene is TRBJ2-1, the V gene TRBV7-2; the D gene is possibly TRBD2 (5 bases). Germline V lookup: CDR1 SGHTA, CDR2 FQGNSA. The CDR3 is 14 amino acids. V shed 3 bases and J shed 3 bases, with 9 bases lying between them. The CDR3 loop is CASSLTKIYNEQFF. CDR3 DNA sequence: TGTGCCAGCAGCTTGACTAAAATCTACAATGAGCAGTTCTTC. Full variable domain (outside the CDR3, taken from reference TRBV7-2 and TRBJ2-1): GAGVSQSPSNKVTEKGKDVELRCDPISGHTALYWYRQSLGQGLEFLIYFQGNSAPDKSGLPSDRFSAERTGGSVSTLTIQRTQQEDSAVYLCASSLTKIYNEQFFGPGTRLTVL.

The chain joins TRBV7-8 to TRBJ2-1, with 9 nucleotides matching TRBD2. The trim removed 8 bases at V and 4 bases at J, leaving 12 bases unmatched. The CDR3 sequence is 16 residues long. Germline V gene lookup returns CDR1 SGHVS and CDR2 FQNEAQ. The CDR3 reads CASLADRRGGYNEQFF. CDR3 coding DNA: TGTGCCAGCCTAGCGGACCGGCGGGGGGGTTACAATGAGCAGTTCTTC.

In its sample, this clone was seen a few times. The gene calls are TRBV28 and TRBJ1-2; D might be TRBD1 (6 bases). The CDR3 totals 13 residues. Germline V lookup: CDR1 MDHEN, CDR2 SYDVKM. V dropped 6 bases and J dropped 4 bases, with 12 bases sitting between them. CDR3 coding DNA: TGTGCCAGCAGCCCCCGGGACACCTATGGCTACACCTTC. This translates into CASSPRDTYGYTF.

The chain couples TRBV29-1 to TRBJ1-4; D remains ambiguous. Germline CDR1 and CDR2: SQVTM and ANQGSEA. V lost 5 bases to trimming and J lost 4 bases, with 11 bases between them. CDR3 size: 13 residues. Here the CDR3 DNA reads TGCAGCGTTCTACCGGGGTTTAATGAAAAACTGTTTTTT. This gives the protein CSVLPGFNEKLFF.

The chain links TRBV27 to TRBJ2-7, with TRBD2 matching over 7 bases. The V gene end was trimmed by 4 bases and the J gene end by 0 bases; junction bases not matched to a gene: 6. The CDR3 contains 15 residues. Germline CDR1 reads MNHEY; CDR2 reads SMNVEV (reference sequence). The CDR3 nucleotides read TGTGCCAGCAGTTACAGCGGGACCCTCTCCTACGAGCAGTACTTC. It translates to CASSYSGTLSYEQYF.

V usage is TRBV6-5 and J usage is TRBJ2-7, with D maybe TRBD1 (6 bases). V was cut by 5 bases and J by 2 bases, with 10 bases left in between. The germline V gene has CDR1 MNHEY and CDR2 SVGAGI. This CDR3 has 13 amino acids. CDR3 DNA sequence: TGTGCCAGCAGTCCAGAGGGGGCCTACGAGCAGTACTTC. It yields the protein CASSPEGAYEQYF.

This clone was seen a handful of times. J is TRBJ2-3 and V is TRBV27; the match to TRBD2 covers 11 bases. The CDR3 loop spans 17 amino acids. Germline lookup yields CDR1 MNHEY and CDR2 SMNVEV (reference sequence). The trim removed 6 bases at V and 2 bases at J, leaving 10 bases unmatched. CDR3 region: CASRRGASGRFTDTQYF. CDR3 bases: TGTGCCAGCAGAAGGGGGGCTAGCGGGAGGTTCACAGATACGCAGTATTTT.

CDR3 amino acids: CASSLGNRGRWTEAFF. The CDR3 nucleotides are TGTGCCAGCAGTTTAGGAAACAGGGGGCGGTGGACTGAAGCTTTCTTT. The rearrangement links TRBV28 to TRBJ1-1; 9 bases are a match to TRBD1. Germline CDR1 is MDHEN and CDR2 is SYDVKM. With 2 bases clipped from V and 5 bases from J, the junction kept 9 bases outside the gene matches. The CDR3 consists of 16 residues. The whole variable domain, filled in from reference TRBV28 and TRBJ1-1, reads DVKVTQSSRYLVKRTGEKVFLECVQDMDHENMFWYRQDPGLGLRLIYFSYDVKMKEKGDIPEGYSVSREKKERFSLILESASTNQTSMYLCASSLGNRGRWTEAFFGQGTRLTVV.

This chain links TRBV5-1 with TRBJ1-3, with 7 bases that match TRBD1. This CDR3 has 15 amino acids. J gave up 0 bases and V 3 bases, and 3 bases lay outside the gene matches. The V gene's germline CDR1 is SGHRS and CDR2 YFSETQ. The CDR3 loop is CASSSTGDSGNTIYF. In nucleotides, the CDR3 is TGCGCCAGCAGCTCCACAGGGGACTCTGGAAACACCATATATTTT.

The CDR3 coding sequence is TGCGCCAGCAGCCAAGATCACCGGGAGGGGGTCTTAGGTGAGCAGTTCTTC. It encodes CASSQDHREGVLGEQFF. The chain links TRBV4-1 to TRBJ2-1; 8 nucleotides agree with TRBD2. From germline, CDR1 is MGHRA and CDR2 YSYEKL. This CDR3 contains 17 residues. V shed 0 bases, J shed 9 bases, and the junction held 13 bases outside the gene matches.

The J gene is TRBJ2-1, the V gene TRBV19, with 8 bases lining up with TRBD2. The germline V gene has CDR1 LNHDA and CDR2 SQIVND (reference sequence). This CDR3 spans 14 amino acids. The junction had 5 bases not matched to a gene; V was cut back by 3 bases and J by 7 bases. CDR3 in amino acids: CASSMSGSGNEQFF. CDR3 bases: TGTGCCAGTAGTATGAGCGGGAGTGGGAATGAGCAGTTCTTC.

V gene TRBV6-1 combines with J gene TRBJ1-1; 9 bases align to TRBD1. Germline V gives CDR1 MNHNS, CDR2 SASEGT. Trimming at V came to 2 bases and at J to 8 bases, leaving 3 bases not matched to a gene. This CDR3 is built from 13 residues. Written as DNA, the CDR3 is TGTGCCAGCAGTGAAAGCGACAGGGGGGAAGCTTTCTTT. Its protein product is CASSESDRGEAFF.

This chain joins TRBV28 and TRBJ2-1; 12 nucleotides line up with TRBD2. Germline CDR1 MDHEN, CDR2 SYDVKM. V shed 7 bases, J shed 5 bases, and the junction held 6 bases outside the gene matches. The CDR3 contains 15 residues. DNA of the CDR3: TGTGCCAGCAATATCGGACTAGCGGGGAACAATGAGCAGTTCTTC. Amino acid sequence: CASNIGLAGNNEQFF.

On this clone: The limits of the CDR3 on the DNA are not certain, so only TCRdb's listed CDR3 is given. The V call is TRBV7-8, the J call TRBJ2-7; TRBD2 reflects the table's D call only, with no check against the DNA. CDR1 and CDR2 (germline): SGHVS, FQNEAQ. The CDR3 length is 15 residues, termini included. The chain's CDR3 is CASNPVGSGTYEQCF.

The chain recombines TRBV2 with TRBJ2-1, with D hard to call. CDR3 size: 12 residues. V lost 5 bases and J 6 bases, leaving 8 bases between the germline ends. The germline gives CDR1 SNHLY, CDR2 FYNNEI. CDR3 sequence (DNA): TGTGCCAGCAGTTCACACGCCAATGAGCAGTTCTTC. Residues: CASSSHANEQFF.

The chain uses TRBV5-1 and TRBJ1-1, with 8 bases that match TRBD1. The CDR3 is 14 amino acids. Germline V gene sequence: CDR1 SGHRS, CDR2 YFSETQ. V trimming: 4 bases; J trimming: 7 bases; junction bases outside the gene matches: 9. CDR3 DNA: TGCGCCAGCAGCATAGAGACAGGGGTGGGTGAAGCTTTCTTT. Translating gives CASSIETGVGEAFF.

This clone has a handful of counts. The V and J genes are TRBV28 and TRBJ2-7; D might be TRBD1 (6 bases). CDR1 and CDR2 (germline): MDHEN, SYDVKM. CDR3 length equals 16 residues. V lost 2 bases and J lost 4, with 18 bases in between. CDR3 amino acids: CASSLGTGTSEYEQYF. Written as DNA, the CDR3 is TGTGCCAGCAGTTTAGGGACCGGGACATCCGAGTACGAGCAGTACTTC.

V and J are TRBV5-1 and TRBJ2-5, with 8 nucleotides matching TRBD1. CDR3 length: 14 residues. The germline gives CDR1 SGHRS, CDR2 YFSETQ. Trimming removed 3 bases from V and 2 bases from J; junction bases left unmatched: 3. CDR3 sequence (DNA): TGCGCCAGCAGCTCAGGACAGGGTCAAGAGACCCAGTACTTC. Translated, it gives CASSSGQGQETQYF.

The chain combines TRBV5-3 with TRBJ2-7; 7 positions agree with TRBD1. TRBV5-3 is annotated as an ORF whose role is uncertain. V lost 1 base, J lost 5 bases, and 9 bases stayed unmatched. The CDR3 is 15 amino acids. The CDR3 loop reads CARSLKGQCNDEQYF. The CDR3 nucleotides read TGTGCCAGAAGCTTGAAGGGACAGTGTAACGACGAGCAGTACTTC.

In its sample, this clone was seen a few times. V gene TRBV11-2 combines with J gene TRBJ1-4; D remains unclear. Trimming cost V 2 bases and J 4 bases, with 11 bases left between them. Germline CDR1 SGHAT, CDR2 FQNNGV. CDR3 size: 15 residues. The CDR3 region has the DNA TGTGCCAGCAGCTTAACTTTAGTACGTAATGAAAAACTGTTTTTT. This translates into CASSLTLVRNEKLFF.

CDR3 in DNA: TGTGCCAGCAGCTACCAATACTCACAGGGGGAGAAGGGTCAGCCCCAGCATTTT. Its protein is CASSYQYSQGEKGQPQHF. The chain combines TRBV7-9 with TRBJ1-5; 8 nucleotides agree with TRBD1. The V segment lost 4 bases and the J segment 6 bases; nucleotides outside the gene matches: 17. The V gene's germline CDR1 is SEHNR and CDR2 FQNEAQ (reference sequence). The CDR3 consists of 18 residues.

The V call is TRBV29-1, the J call TRBJ2-3; TRBD1 might be the D (6 bases). This CDR3 region has 13 residues. V lost 8 bases, J lost 2 bases, and 14 bases lay in between. Germline lookup yields CDR1 SQVTM and CDR2 ANQGSEA. DNA for the CDR3: TGCAGCATCGACAGGAGAGACACAGATACGCAGTATTTT. The encoded protein is CSIDRRDTDTQYF.

V usage is TRBV6-6 and J usage is TRBJ1-1, with TRBD1 as a possible D gene (6 bases). This CDR3 has 14 residues. Trimming shortened V by 6 bases and J by 3 bases, and 14 bases separated the two germline ends. Germline CDR1 reads MNHNY; CDR2 reads SVGAGI (reference sequence). CDR3 loop: CASRPGVYYTEAFF. The CDR3 DNA follows: TGTGCCAGCAGGCCAGGGGTTTATTACACTGAAGCTTTCTTT.

The rearrangement links TRBV5-1 to TRBJ1-4, with 7 positions matching TRBD1. Germline V lookup: CDR1 SGHRS, CDR2 YFSETQ. The CDR3 sequence is 16 residues long. The junction had 10 bases not matched to a gene; V was cut back by 1 base and J by 7 bases. CDR3 bases: TGCGCCAGCAGCTTGACCCCCGGGACAGCGGGTGAAAAACTGTTTTTT. It encodes CASSLTPGTAGEKLFF.

The genes are TRBV28 and TRBJ1-1; D possibly corresponds to TRBD1 (5 bases). Trimming left V 1 base short and J 8 bases short, with 11 bases between. The germline CDR1 and CDR2 sequences are MDHEN and SYDVKM. The CDR3 is 13 amino acids. The CDR3 sequence: CASSLYLTGEAFF. For the CDR3, the DNA is TGTGCCAGCAGTTTATATCTTACAGGAGAAGCTTTCTTT.

This clone turned up a few times. CDR3 amino acids: CASSGQGLTDTQYF. In DNA form, the CDR3 reads TGTGCCAGCTCAGGACAGGGCCTCACAGATACGCAGTATTTT. V and J are TRBV18 and TRBJ2-3, with 8 positions matching TRBD1. This CDR3 has 14 residues. Germline assignment: CDR1 KGHSH and CDR2 LQKENI. Unmatched junction bases numbered 3, after V lost 5 bases and J lost 2 bases.

The gene calls are TRBV27 and TRBJ2-2, with 7 bases lining up with TRBD1. Looked up from germline, CDR1 is MNHEY and CDR2 is SMNVEV (reference sequence). The junction had 9 bases not matched to a gene; V was cut back by 5 bases and J by 6 bases. This CDR3 comprises 15 residues. DNA of the CDR3: TGTGCCAGCAGTCCCTTAGACAGGGCGTCCGGGGAGCTGTTTTTT. Its translation is CASSPLDRASGELFF.

This clone was recorded once. The chain links TRBV20-1 to TRBJ2-3; 9 bases align to TRBD1. V dropped 8 bases and J dropped 11; count of bases not matched to a gene: 8. Per germline, CDR1 DFQATT and CDR2 SNEGSKA (reference sequence). The CDR3 totals 11 residues. The CDR3 loop reads CSPSQGAVQYF. CDR3 coding DNA: TGCAGTCCCTCACAGGGGGCGGTGCAGTATTTT.

This chain joins TRBV7-2 and TRBJ1-1; no definite D call. The CDR3 runs to 12 residues. Germline CDR1 is SGHTA and CDR2 is FQGNSA. V lost 5 bases and J lost 11, with 15 bases in between. CDR3 bases: TGTGCCAGCAGCCGTTCGAGGGAGCGGGCTTTCTTT. As protein: CASSRSRERAFF.